The entry below gives a single T cell receptor (beta chain) sequence along with its context. Genomic DNA belonging to each subset was distributed in equal measure over several immunoSEQ plates. Method: immunoSEQ multiplex PCR; TCRdb's copy keeps in-frame clones and lacks some. The table records roughly 2,300,000 clones, around 92% of them present only once. This specimen comes from a study of shared clonotypes between healthy human individuals. This clonotype was sampled from a man aged 18 to 30 in good health. Some clones in this sample may be carry-over from other donors' samples. The sample comprised naive CD4+ T cells from PBMCs. Subset indicated: CD45RA+ positively selected.

CDR3 DNA: TGTGCCAGCAGCTTAAGAGGGGCCCTGAACACTGAAGCTTTCTTT. It encodes CASSLRGALNTEAFF. This rearrangement joins TRBV5-6 to TRBJ1-1, with a possible D match to TRBD1 (5 bases). This CDR3 is 15 amino acids long. V lost 2 bases to trimming and J lost 0 bases, with 11 bases between them. Germline CDR1 SGHDT, CDR2 YYEEEE.